This TCR beta chain was found in a study of T-cell memory formation after mild COVID-19. Study context: Clusters were largely donor specific. Findings and caveats of the study: Cross-reactive memory appears to have joined, as suggested by some responding clones showing up in pre-infection memory. Clones from the second wave (peaking day 37) had unconfirmed SARS-CoV-2 specificity.

This clonotype was seen a single time. The antigen remains undetermined. Germline V gene data show CDR1 as SQVTM and CDR2 as ANQGSEA. The CDR3 is 11 amino acids. Trimming left V 6 bases short and J 8 bases short, with 11 bases between. Barcoded TCR alpha and TCR beta cDNA libraries with UMIs came from 5'RACE using constant-segment primers. MiXCR, run by TCRdb on the 5' RACE reads, gives a single entry per CDR3 protein. The sample carries 340,000 or so distinct CDR3 sequences, approximately 12% recorded once. The sample was PBMCs or a T cell subset sorted from them (not recorded which). This TCR was recovered from a man between 18 and 35 years old who had mild COVID-19 (a few samples of this study predate the infection). Cell type and time point are not known. V usage is TRBV29-1 and J usage is TRBJ1-5; D unresolved. The CDR3 sequence is CSVGPWEPQHF. CDR3 coding DNA: TGCAGCGTGGGTCCGTGGGAGCCCCAGCATTTT.